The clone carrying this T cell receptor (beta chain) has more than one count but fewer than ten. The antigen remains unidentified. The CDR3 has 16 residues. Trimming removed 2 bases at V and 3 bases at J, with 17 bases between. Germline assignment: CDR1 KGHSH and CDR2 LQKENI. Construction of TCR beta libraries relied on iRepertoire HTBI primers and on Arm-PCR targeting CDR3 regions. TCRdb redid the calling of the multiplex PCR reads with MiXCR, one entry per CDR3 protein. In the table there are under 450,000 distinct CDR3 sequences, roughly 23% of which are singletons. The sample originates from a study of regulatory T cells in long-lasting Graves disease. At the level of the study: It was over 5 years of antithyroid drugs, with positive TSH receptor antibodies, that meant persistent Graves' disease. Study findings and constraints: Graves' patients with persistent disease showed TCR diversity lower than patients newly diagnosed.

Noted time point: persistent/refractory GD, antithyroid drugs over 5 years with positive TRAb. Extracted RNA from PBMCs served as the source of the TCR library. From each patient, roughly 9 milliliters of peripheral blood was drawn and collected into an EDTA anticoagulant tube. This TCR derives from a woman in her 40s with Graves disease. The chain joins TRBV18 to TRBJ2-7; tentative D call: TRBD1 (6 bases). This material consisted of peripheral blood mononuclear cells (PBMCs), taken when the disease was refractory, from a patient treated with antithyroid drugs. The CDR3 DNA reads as TGTGCCAGCTCACCATCAATAGGACAGACGAGCTACGAGCAGTACTTC. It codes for CASSPSIGQTSYEQYF.